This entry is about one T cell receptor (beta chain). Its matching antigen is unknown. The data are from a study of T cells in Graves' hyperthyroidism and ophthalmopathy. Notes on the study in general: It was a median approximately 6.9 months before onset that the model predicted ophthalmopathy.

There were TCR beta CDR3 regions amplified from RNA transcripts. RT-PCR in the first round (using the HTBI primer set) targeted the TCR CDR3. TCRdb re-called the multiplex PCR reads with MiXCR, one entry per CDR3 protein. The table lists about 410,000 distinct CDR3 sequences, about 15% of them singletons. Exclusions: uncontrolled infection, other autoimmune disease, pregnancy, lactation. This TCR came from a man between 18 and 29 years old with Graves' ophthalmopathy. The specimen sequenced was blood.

CDR3 DNA: TGTGCCAGCAGCCCCTGGGGCACCAGGGCCTCTGGGGCCAACGTCCTGACTTTC. As protein: CASSPWGTRASGANVLTF. The genes are TRBV11-2 and TRBJ2-6, with a tentative D call TRBD1 (5 bases). Germline V gene lookup returns CDR1 SGHAT and CDR2 FQNNGV. Trimming took off 5 bases at V and 0 bases at J, with 17 bases between the two ends. The CDR3 sequence is 18 residues long.